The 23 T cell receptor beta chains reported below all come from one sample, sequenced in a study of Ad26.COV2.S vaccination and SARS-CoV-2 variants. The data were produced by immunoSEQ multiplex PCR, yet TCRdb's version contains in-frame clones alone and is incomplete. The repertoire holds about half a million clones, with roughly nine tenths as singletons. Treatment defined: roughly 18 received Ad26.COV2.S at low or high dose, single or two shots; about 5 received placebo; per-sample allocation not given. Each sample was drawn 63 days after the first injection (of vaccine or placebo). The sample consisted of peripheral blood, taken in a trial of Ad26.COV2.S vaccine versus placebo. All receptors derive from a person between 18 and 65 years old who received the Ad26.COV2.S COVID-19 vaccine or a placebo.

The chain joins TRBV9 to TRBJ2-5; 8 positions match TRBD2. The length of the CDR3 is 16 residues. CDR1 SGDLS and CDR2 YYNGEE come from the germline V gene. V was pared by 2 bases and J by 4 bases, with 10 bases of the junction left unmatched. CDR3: CASSVGPAGVRETQYF. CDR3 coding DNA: TGTGCCAGCAGCGTCGGACCAGCGGGAGTAAGAGAGACCCAGTACTTC.

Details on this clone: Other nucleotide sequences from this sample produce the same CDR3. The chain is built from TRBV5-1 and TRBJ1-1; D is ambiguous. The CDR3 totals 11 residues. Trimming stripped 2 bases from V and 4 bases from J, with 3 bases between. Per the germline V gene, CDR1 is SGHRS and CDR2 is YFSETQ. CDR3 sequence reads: CASSFGTEAFF. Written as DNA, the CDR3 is TGCGCCAGCAGCTTCGGCACTGAAGCTTTCTTT.

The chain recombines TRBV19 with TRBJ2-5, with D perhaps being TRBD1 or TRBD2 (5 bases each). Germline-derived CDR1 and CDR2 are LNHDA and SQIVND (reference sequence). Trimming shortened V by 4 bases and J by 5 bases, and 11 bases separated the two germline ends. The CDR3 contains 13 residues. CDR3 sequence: CASSNRGRETQYF. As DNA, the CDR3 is TGTGCCAGTAGTAATCGGGGCCGGGAGACCCAGTACTTC.

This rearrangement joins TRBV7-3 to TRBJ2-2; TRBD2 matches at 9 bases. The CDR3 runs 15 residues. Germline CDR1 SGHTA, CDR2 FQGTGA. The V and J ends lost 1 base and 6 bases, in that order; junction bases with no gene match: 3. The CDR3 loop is CASSLSGRESGELFF. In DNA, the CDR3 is TGTGCCAGCAGCTTAAGCGGGAGGGAGTCCGGGGAGCTGTTTTTT.

CDR3 sequence reads: CAWRYTGAYEQYF. In DNA, the CDR3 is TGTGCCTGGAGGTATACAGGGGCCTACGAGCAGTACTTC. This chain uses TRBV30 with TRBJ2-7, with 7 bases matching TRBD1. V lost 3 bases, J lost 2 bases, and 4 bases stayed unmatched. Germline assignment: CDR1 GTSNPN and CDR2 SVGIG (reference sequence). This CDR3 is 13 amino acids long.

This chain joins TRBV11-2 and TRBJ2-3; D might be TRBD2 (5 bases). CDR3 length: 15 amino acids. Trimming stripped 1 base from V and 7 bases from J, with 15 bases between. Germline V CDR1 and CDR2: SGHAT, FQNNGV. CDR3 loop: CASSLVVGDRNTQYF. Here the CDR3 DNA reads TGTGCCAGCAGCTTAGTCGTCGGGGATCGGAATACGCAGTATTTT.

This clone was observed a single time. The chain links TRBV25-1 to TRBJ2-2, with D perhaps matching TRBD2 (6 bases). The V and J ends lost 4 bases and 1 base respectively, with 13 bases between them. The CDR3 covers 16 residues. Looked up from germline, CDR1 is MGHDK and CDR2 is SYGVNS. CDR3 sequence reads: CASSVASGLNTGELFF. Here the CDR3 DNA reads TGTGCCAGCAGTGTTGCCAGCGGGCTGAACACCGGGGAGCTGTTTTTT.

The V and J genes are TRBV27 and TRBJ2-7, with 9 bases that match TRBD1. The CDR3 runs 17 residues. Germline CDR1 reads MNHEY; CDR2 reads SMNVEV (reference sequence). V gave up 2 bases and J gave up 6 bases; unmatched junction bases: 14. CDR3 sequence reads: CASSLRYRGHEDPEQYF. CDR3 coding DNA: TGTGCCAGCAGTTTAAGGTACAGGGGGCATGAAGACCCCGAGCAGTACTTC.

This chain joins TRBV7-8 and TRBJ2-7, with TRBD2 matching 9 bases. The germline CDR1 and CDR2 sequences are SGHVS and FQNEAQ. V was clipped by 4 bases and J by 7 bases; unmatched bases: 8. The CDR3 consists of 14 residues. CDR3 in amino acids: CASSSPGLAREQYF. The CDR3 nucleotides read TGTGCCAGCAGCTCGCCGGGACTAGCTCGTGAGCAGTACTTC.

The CDR3 nucleotides read TGTGCCACCTGCCGACAGGGAGGATCCAATGAGCAGTTCTTC. Protein: CATCRQGGSNEQFF. This chain links TRBV27 with TRBJ2-1, with a possible D match to TRBD1 (7 bases). From germline, CDR1 is MNHEY and CDR2 SMNVEV (reference sequence). This CDR3 is 14 amino acids long. V was trimmed by 10 bases and J by 6 bases, leaving 19 bases between them.

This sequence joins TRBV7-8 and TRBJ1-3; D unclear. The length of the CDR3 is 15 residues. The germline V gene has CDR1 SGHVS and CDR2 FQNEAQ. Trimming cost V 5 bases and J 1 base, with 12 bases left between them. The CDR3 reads CASSQYPTSGNTIYF. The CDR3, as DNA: TGTGCCAGCAGCCAGTACCCAACATCTGGAAACACCATATATTTT. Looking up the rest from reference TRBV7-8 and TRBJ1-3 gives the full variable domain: GAGVSQSPRYKVAKRGQDVALRCDPISGHVSLFWYQQALGQGPEFLTYFQNEAQLDKSGLPSDRFFAERPEGSVSTLKIQRTQQEDSAVYLCASSQYPTSGNTIYFGEGSWLTVV.

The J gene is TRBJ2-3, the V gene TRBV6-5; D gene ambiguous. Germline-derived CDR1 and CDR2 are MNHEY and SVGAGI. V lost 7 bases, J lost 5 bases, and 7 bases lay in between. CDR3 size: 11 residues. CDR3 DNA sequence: TGTGCCAGCATCGAAGGAGATACGCAGTATTTT. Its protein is CASIEGDTQYF.

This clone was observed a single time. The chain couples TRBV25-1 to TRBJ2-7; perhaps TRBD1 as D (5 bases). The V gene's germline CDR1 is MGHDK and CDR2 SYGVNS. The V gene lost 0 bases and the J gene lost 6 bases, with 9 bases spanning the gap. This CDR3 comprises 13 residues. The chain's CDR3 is CASSEYGRAEQYF. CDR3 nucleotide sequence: TGTGCCAGCAGTGAATATGGCAGGGCCGAGCAGTACTTC.

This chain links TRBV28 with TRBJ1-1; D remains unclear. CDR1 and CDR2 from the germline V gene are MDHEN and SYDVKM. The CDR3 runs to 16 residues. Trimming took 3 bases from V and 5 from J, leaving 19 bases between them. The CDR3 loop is CASSLGPLGRRTEAFF. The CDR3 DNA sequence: TGTGCCAGCAGTTTGGGCCCGTTGGGCAGGAGGACTGAAGCTTTCTTT.

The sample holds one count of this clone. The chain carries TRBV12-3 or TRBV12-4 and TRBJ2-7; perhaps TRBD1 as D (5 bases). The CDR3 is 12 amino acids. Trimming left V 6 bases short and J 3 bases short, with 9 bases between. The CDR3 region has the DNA TGTGCCAGCAGCCAGACAGACTACGAGCAGTACTTC. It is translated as CASSQTDYEQYF.

CDR3 in DNA: TGTGCCAGCGCGGGAGCCAACGAGCAGTACTTC. Encoded protein: CASAGANEQYF. The J gene is TRBJ2-7, the V gene TRBV27; TRBD2 matches at 7 bases. Germline V gene sequence: CDR1 MNHEY, CDR2 SMNVEV (reference sequence). The length of the CDR3 is 11 residues. The trim removed 8 bases at V and 5 bases at J, leaving 3 bases unmatched.

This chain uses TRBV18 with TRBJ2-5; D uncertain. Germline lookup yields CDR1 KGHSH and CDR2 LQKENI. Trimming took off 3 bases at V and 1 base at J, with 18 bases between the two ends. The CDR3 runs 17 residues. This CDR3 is CASSPQEPVRLQETQYF. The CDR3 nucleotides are TGTGCCAGCTCACCTCAGGAACCGGTGCGCCTCCAAGAGACCCAGTACTTC.

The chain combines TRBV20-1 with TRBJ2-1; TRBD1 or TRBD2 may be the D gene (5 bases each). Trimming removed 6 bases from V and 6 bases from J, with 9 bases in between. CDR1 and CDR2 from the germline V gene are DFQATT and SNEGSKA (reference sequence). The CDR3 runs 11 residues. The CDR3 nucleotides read TGCAGTGCACGGGACCCCAATGAGCAGTTCTTC. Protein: CSARDPNEQFF.

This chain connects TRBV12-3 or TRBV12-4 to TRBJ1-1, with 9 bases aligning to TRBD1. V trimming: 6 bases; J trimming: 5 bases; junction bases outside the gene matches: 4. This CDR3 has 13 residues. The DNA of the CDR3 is TGTGCCAGCAGCCCACAGGGGGCAACTGAAGCTTTCTTT. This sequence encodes CASSPQGATEAFF.

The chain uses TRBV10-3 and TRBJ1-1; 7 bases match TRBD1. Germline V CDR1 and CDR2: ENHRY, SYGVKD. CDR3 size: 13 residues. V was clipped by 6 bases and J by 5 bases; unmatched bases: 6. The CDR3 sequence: CAISNTGATEAFF. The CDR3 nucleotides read TGTGCCATCAGCAACACAGGGGCGACTGAAGCTTTCTTT.

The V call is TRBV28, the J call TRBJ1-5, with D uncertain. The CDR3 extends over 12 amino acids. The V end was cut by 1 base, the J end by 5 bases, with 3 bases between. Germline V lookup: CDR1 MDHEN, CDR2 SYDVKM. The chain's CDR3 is CASSLLYQPQHF. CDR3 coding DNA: TGTGCCAGCAGTTTATTGTATCAGCCCCAGCATTTT.

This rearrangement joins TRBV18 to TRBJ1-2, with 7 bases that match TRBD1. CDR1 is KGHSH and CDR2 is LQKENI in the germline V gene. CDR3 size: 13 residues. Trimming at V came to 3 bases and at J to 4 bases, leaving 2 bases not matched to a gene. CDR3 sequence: CASSPDRVYGYTF. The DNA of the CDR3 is TGTGCCAGCTCACCCGACAGGGTCTATGGCTACACCTTC.

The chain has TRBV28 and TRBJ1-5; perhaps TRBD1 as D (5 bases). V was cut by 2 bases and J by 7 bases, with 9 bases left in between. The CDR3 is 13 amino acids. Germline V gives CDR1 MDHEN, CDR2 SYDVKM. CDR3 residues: CASSLPGSQPQHF. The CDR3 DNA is TGTGCCAGCAGTTTACCAGGGTCCCAGCCCCAGCATTTT.